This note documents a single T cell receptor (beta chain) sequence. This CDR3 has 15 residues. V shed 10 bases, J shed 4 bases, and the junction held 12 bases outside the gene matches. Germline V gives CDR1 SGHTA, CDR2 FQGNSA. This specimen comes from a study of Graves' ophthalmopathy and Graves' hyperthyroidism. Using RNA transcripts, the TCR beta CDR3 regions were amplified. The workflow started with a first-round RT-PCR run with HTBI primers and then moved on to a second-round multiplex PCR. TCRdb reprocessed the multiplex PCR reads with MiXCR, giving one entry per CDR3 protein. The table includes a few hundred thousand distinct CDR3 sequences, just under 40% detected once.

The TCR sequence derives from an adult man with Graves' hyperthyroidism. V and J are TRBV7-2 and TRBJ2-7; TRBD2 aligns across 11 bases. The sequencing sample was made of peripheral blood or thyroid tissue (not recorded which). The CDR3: CATTTSGAREYEQYF. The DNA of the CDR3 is TGTGCCACAACGACTAGCGGGGCGCGGGAATACGAGCAGTACTTC.